This TCR beta chain was sequenced during a study of type 1 regulatory T cells. Study information: T-allo10 is a Tr1-enriched, alloantigen-specific CD4 T cell product made in vitro.

V was clipped by 3 bases and J by 10 bases, with 8 bases between them. The CDR3 has 12 amino acids. The germline CDR1 and CDR2 sequences are SGDLS and YYNGEE. This clonotype was seen just once. Its antigen is not known. TCRdb recomputed calls from the reads with MiXCR, one row per CDR3 protein. The sample lists 20,000 to 25,000 distinct CDR3 sequences; over 60% were seen once. The clonotype comes from a human donor in good health. The chain has TRBV9 and TRBJ1-6; D is possibly TRBD1 (6 bases). Sample: cultured T cells, either the whole culture or a sorted T cell fraction (not recorded which). Described subset: Tr1-enriched cell product generated in vitro against host alloantigens. Here the CDR3 reads CASSAGESPLHF. The CDR3 bases are TGTGCCAGCAGCGCAGGGGAATCACCCCTCCACTTT.